This T cell receptor beta chain emerged from a study of T cell repertoires in cytomegalovirus infection. Study information: Both a matching HLA type and CMV infection were indicated by public TCR beta signatures. Study findings and constraints: The response measured ex vivo was dominated by TCR beta clonotypes (HLA-C-restricted and CMV-specific).

In the case of this clonotype: Its specificity is not known.

A single record per CDR3 protein comes from TCRdb applying MiXCR to the reads. Of approximately 300,000 distinct CDR3 sequences in the sample, roughly 29% were seen once. The receptor was derived from a human donor in good health (CMV status not recorded). Some clones in this sample may be carry-over from other donors' samples. This sample comprised cultured PBMCs, obtained from culture after CMV antigen stimulation.

The CDR3 sequence: CASRTTIGTAWGNQPQHF. The CDR3 region has the DNA TGTGCCAGCAGAACTACAATAGGGACAGCGTGGGGCAATCAGCCCCAGCATTTT. This rearrangement joins TRBV28 to TRBJ1-5; 7 bases line up with TRBD1. The trim removed 6 bases at V and 2 bases at J, leaving 16 bases unmatched. From germline, CDR1 is MDHEN and CDR2 SYDVKM. CDR3 length equals 18 residues.